Below, one TCR beta chain is given with its context. V gave up 4 bases and J gave up 4 bases, with 11 bases separating them. CDR1 SEHNR and CDR2 FQNEAQ come from the germline V gene (reference sequence). The CDR3 has 14 amino acids. Participants were aged about 18 to 100 years from roughly 26 US areas. Donors were grouped by their self-reported clinical history. What the recovered Cohort 3 donors had was two negative PCRs, clearance, or symptom resolution. The entry originates in a study of blood T cell repertoires in COVID-19. Profiling relied on immunoSEQ multiplex PCR, and the TCRdb table lists in-frame clones only, not all of them. Here the sample spans some 380,000 clones, 80% to 90% being singletons.

Specimen: PBMCs or T cells enriched from blood (not recorded which). The sequence derives from a man aged 25 to 45 who had recovered from COVID-19. V gene TRBV7-9 combines with J gene TRBJ1-3; a weak D match, TRBD1 (5 bases). This CDR3 reads CASSSGFLGNTIYF. CDR3 bases: TGTGCCAGCAGCTCAGGGTTCTTAGGAAACACCATATATTTT.